This note documents a single T cell receptor (beta chain) sequence. Antigen specificity is unknown. These data are taken from a study of Ad26.COV2.S vaccination and SARS-CoV-2 variants. Treatment meaning: around 19 received Ad26.COV2.S at low or high dose, single or two shots; five or six received placebo; per-sample allocation not given. Day 63 following the first vaccine or placebo injection was when the samples were taken. Study-wide findings and caveats: Marked by substantial breadth, spike-specific CD8+ and CD4+ T cell responses were reportedly seen after vaccination.

Repertoires were generated with immunoSEQ multiplex PCR, while TCRdb's copy carries only in-frame clones and drops some. The table records around 450,000 clones, roughly 87% of them present only once. This sample comprised peripheral blood, obtained in a trial of Ad26.COV2.S vaccine versus placebo. The sequence was obtained from a person aged 18-65 years who received the Ad26.COV2.S COVID-19 vaccine or a placebo.

In DNA form, the CDR3 reads TGCGCCAGCAGCCAGAGACAGGGGCACACCATATATTTT. Protein: CASSQRQGHTIYF. The chain couples TRBV4-1 to TRBJ1-3, with 8 bases that match TRBD1. V lost 3 bases, J lost 8 bases, and 3 bases stayed unmatched. This CDR3 is 13 amino acids long. CDR1 is MGHRA and CDR2 is YSYEKL in the germline V gene.